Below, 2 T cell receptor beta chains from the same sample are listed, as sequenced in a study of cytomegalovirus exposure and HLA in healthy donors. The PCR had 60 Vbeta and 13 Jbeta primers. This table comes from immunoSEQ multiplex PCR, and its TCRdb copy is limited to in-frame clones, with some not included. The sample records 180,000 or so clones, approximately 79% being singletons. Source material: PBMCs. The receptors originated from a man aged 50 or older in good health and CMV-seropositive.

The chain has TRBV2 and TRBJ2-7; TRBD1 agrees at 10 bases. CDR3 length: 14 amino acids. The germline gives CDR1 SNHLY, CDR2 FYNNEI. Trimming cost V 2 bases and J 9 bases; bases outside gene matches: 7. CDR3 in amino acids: CASSERGQGSTQYF. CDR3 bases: TGTGCCAGCAGTGAAAGGGGACAGGGGAGTACGCAGTACTTC.

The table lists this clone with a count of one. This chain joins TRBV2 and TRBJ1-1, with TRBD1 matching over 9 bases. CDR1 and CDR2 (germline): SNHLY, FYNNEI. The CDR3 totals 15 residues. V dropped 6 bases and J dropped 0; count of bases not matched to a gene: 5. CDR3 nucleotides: TGTGCCAGCAGGGACAGGGGATGGTTGAACACTGAAGCTTTCTTT. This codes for CASRDRGWLNTEAFF.